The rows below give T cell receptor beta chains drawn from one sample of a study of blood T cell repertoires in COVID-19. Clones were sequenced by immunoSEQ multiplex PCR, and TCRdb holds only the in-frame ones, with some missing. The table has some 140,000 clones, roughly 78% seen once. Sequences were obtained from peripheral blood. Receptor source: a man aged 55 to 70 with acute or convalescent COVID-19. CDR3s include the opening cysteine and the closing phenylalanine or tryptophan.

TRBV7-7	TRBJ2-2	CASRASNTGELFF
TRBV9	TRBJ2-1	CASSPGGGGSSYNEQFF
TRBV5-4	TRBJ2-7	CASQTSGRDEQYF
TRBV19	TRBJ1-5	CASSIDVSYANQPQHF
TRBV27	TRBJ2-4	CASSLGGDRNIQYF
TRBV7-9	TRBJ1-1	CASSSGQGMNTEAFF
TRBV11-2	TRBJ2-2	CASSYGTANTGELFF
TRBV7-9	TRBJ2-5	CASSSGTSGRIVQETQYF
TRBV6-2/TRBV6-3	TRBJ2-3	CASSYQGAGGPSGTDTQYF
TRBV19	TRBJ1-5	CASSRIPSNQPQHF
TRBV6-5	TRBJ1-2	CASSIQRGQGGGYTF
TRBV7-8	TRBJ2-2	CASSLRTSAGELFF
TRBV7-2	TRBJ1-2	CASSLGGRDGYTF
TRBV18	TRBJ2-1	CASSPTSGRLDEQFF
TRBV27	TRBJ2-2	CASRRQGPGELFF
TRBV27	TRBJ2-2	CAVRQGANTGELFF
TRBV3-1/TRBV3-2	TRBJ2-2	CASSQGTLTGELFF
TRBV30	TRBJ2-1	CAWTSGIDNEQFF